Presented here are 23 T cell receptor beta chains from one specimen sequenced in a study of T cell responses to AZD1222 COVID-19 vaccine (dated by TCRdb to the early 2020s). Receptor libraries were prepared by the immunoSEQ multiplex PCR assay. Here the immuneACCESS table is served through TCRdb, limited to in-frame sequences with V and J called. Missing clones are a known gap in these copies; in checked studies unresolved V genes cover under half, and the rest lacks a known reason. In all, the sample holds some 130,000 clones, and approximately 86% of those were seen once. 1.5% of the sample comes from the top ten. The time point label, as the study defines it: baseline before first vaccination. Sequencing used peripheral blood, obtained on day 0 of AZD1222 vaccination. The origin of the receptors is an adult in good health.

This clone was counted a single time. The V gene is TRBV7-6, the J gene TRBJ1-4; no reliable D call. The germline V gene encodes CDR1 SGHVS and CDR2 FNYEAQ. The V end was cut by 0 bases, the J end by 7 bases, with 15 bases between. There are 16 residues in the CDR3. CDR3 in amino acids: CASSLADGFKSEKLFF. As DNA, the CDR3 is TGTGCCAGCAGCTTAGCCGATGGATTTAAGAGTGAAAAACTGTTTTTT.

This chain links TRBV7-2 with TRBJ1-1; D might be TRBD1 (5 bases). Germline V lookup: CDR1 SGHTA, CDR2 FQGNSA. The germline V and J ends were trimmed by 0 bases and 0 bases, with 11 bases remaining between them. The CDR3 loop spans 16 amino acids. Here the CDR3 reads CASSLAQGSMNTEAFF. The CDR3 DNA reads TGTGCCAGCAGCTTAGCGCAGGGCAGTATGAACACTGAAGCTTTCTTT.

The J gene is TRBJ2-7, the V gene TRBV28; TRBD1 matches 9 bases. Per germline, CDR1 MDHEN and CDR2 SYDVKM. The CDR3 is 15 amino acids. Unmatched junction bases numbered 10, after V lost 5 bases and J lost 5 bases. The CDR3 loop is CASSGGDRARDEQYF. CDR3 in DNA: TGTGCCAGCAGTGGAGGGGACAGGGCTAGGGACGAGCAGTACTTC. Complete variable domain (other parts from reference TRBV28 and TRBJ2-7): DVKVTQSSRYLVKRTGEKVFLECVQDMDHENMFWYRQDPGLGLRLIYFSYDVKMKEKGDIPEGYSVSREKKERFSLILESASTNQTSMYLCASSGGDRARDEQYFGPGTRLTVT.

The genes are TRBV30 and TRBJ2-7; TRBD1 agrees at 7 bases. V dropped 7 bases and J dropped 7; count of bases not matched to a gene: 16. The CDR3 has 14 amino acids. Germline V gives CDR1 GTSNPN, CDR2 SVGIG (reference sequence). The CDR3, as DNA: TGTGCCTTGTCAAAGGGGGCCCCTACGATGGAGCAGTACTTC. Encoded protein: CALSKGAPTMEQYF.

CDR3 coding DNA: TGTGCCAGCAGTGAAGGGGCTGTTGCCGGGGAGCTGTTTTTT. Translating gives CASSEGAVAGELFF. This chain joins TRBV6-1 and TRBJ2-2, with D hard to call. Per the germline V gene, CDR1 is MNHNS and CDR2 is SASEGT. CDR3 length: 14 amino acids. V dropped 1 base and J dropped 6 bases, with 9 bases sitting between them.

This chain uses TRBV3-1 (or the pseudogene TRBV3-2) with TRBJ2-3; D not certain. CDR1 and CDR2 from the germline V gene are LGHDT and YNNKEL (reference sequence). The CDR3 totals 14 residues. The ends were cut back, 6 bases at V and 4 bases at J, with 14 bases in the middle. CDR3 sequence (DNA): TGTGCCAGCAGGAATCAGTACTCCTCAGATACGCAGTATTTT. It encodes CASRNQYSSDTQYF.

This clone was detected only a few times. V is TRBV5-1 and J is TRBJ2-1, with 10 bases identical to TRBD1. This CDR3 has 14 amino acids. The trim removed 4 bases at V and 9 bases at J, leaving 7 bases unmatched. Germline CDR1 reads SGHRS; CDR2 reads YFSETQ. The CDR3: CASSTDRGLGEQFF. In nucleotides, the CDR3 is TGCGCCAGCAGCACCGACAGGGGGCTAGGTGAGCAGTTCTTC. The full variable domain, completed using reference TRBV5-1 and TRBJ2-1, is KAGVTQTPRYLIKTRGQQVTLSCSPISGHRSVSWYQQTPGQGLQFLFEYFSETQRNKGNFPGRFSGRQFSNSRSEMNVSTLELGDSALYLCASSTDRGLGEQFFGPGTRLTVL.

The chain carries TRBV20-1 and TRBJ1-5, with no clear D. Trimming removed 3 bases from V and 4 bases from J, with 10 bases in between. Germline CDR1 is DFQATT and CDR2 is SNEGSKA (reference sequence). The CDR3 consists of 13 residues. CDR3 amino acids: CSASAAGNQPQHF. Here the CDR3 DNA reads TGCAGTGCTAGTGCGGCTGGGAATCAGCCCCAGCATTTT.

CDR3 nucleotide sequence: TGTGCCAGCAGCTTAGACAGGGGTGGTTTCTACGAGCAGTACTTC. Protein product: CASSLDRGGFYEQYF. The gene calls are TRBV7-2 and TRBJ2-7; TRBD1 aligns across 7 bases. The V gene end was trimmed by 1 base and the J gene end by 3 bases; junction bases not matched to a gene: 6. The CDR3 sequence is 15 residues long. Germline lookup yields CDR1 SGHTA and CDR2 FQGNSA.

The chain couples TRBV5-1 to TRBJ2-7, with 10 nucleotides matching TRBD1. V lost 4 bases, J lost 0 bases, and 7 bases stayed unmatched. CDR1 is SGHRS and CDR2 is YFSETQ in the germline V gene. The CDR3 runs to 16 residues. CDR3 coding DNA: TGCGCCAGCAGCAAGAACGGGGACAGGGGCTCCTACGAGCAGTACTTC. Protein sequence: CASSKNGDRGSYEQYF.

V gene TRBV28 combines with J gene TRBJ2-1; 8 positions agree with TRBD2. V lost 5 bases, J lost 5 bases, and 5 bases stayed unmatched. Germline-derived CDR1 and CDR2 are MDHEN and SYDVKM. The length of the CDR3 is 14 residues. The CDR3, as DNA: TGTGCCAGCAGTCCCCCGGGGGGGAACAATGAGCAGTTCTTC. Translation: CASSPPGGNNEQFF.

The rearrangement links TRBV29-1 to TRBJ2-7; D is perhaps TRBD1 (5 bases). CDR1 and CDR2 (germline): SQVTM, ANQGSEA. V was clipped by 2 bases and J by 3 bases, with 8 bases between them. The CDR3 spans 12 residues. CDR3 sequence (DNA): TGCAGCGTTGAATCCAGGGACTACGAGCAGTACTTC. This codes for CSVESRDYEQYF.

DNA for the CDR3: TGTGCCAGCAAGGCCCCCTTCTTAGTAATCAATGAGCAGTTCTTC. Translation: CASKAPFLVINEQFF. The chain recombines TRBV21-1 with TRBJ2-1. TRBV21-1 is deemed a pseudogene. The CDR3 extends over 15 amino acids.

V is TRBV7-2 and J is TRBJ1-3, with TRBD1 matching over 7 bases. V trimming: 4 bases; J trimming: 4 bases; junction bases outside the gene matches: 7. Germline V CDR1 and CDR2: SGHTA, FQGNSA. The CDR3 contains 15 residues. The CDR3 DNA reads TGTGCCAGCAGCTCCCGACAGGGCCAAGGAAACACCATATATTTT. Its translation is CASSSRQGQGNTIYF.

The CDR3 reads CASSLVTRSSYNEQFF. The CDR3 bases are TGTGCCAGCAGCTTAGTCACCCGGAGCTCCTACAATGAGCAGTTCTTC. The J gene is TRBJ2-1, the V gene TRBV7-8; unclear D gene. V lost 1 base and J 0 bases, leaving 10 bases between the germline ends. The CDR3 runs to 16 residues. Germline assignment: CDR1 SGHVS and CDR2 FQNEAQ. Full variable domain (outside the CDR3, taken from reference TRBV7-8 and TRBJ2-1): GAGVSQSPRYKVAKRGQDVALRCDPISGHVSLFWYQQALGQGPEFLTYFQNEAQLDKSGLPSDRFFAERPEGSVSTLKIQRTQQEDSAVYLCASSLVTRSSYNEQFFGPGTRLTVL.

The count of this clone is one. V usage is TRBV30 and J usage is TRBJ1-5; no clear D gene. Per germline, CDR1 GTSNPN and CDR2 SVGIG (reference sequence). This CDR3 is built from 13 residues. Trimming stripped 1 base from V and 11 bases from J, with 15 bases between. CDR3 sequence: CAWSGPALSAQHF. The CDR3 DNA is TGTGCCTGGAGTGGACCCGCTTTATCGGCCCAGCATTTT. Full variable domain (missing parts from reference TRBV30 and TRBJ1-5): SQTIHQWPATLVQPVGSPLSLECTVEGTSNPNLYWYRQAAGRGLQLLFYSVGIGQISSEVPQNLSASRPQDRQFILSSKKLLLSDSGFYLCAWSGPALSAQHFGDGTRLSIL.

This clone turned up a few times. The rearrangement uses TRBV28 and TRBJ1-4; D is possibly TRBD1 (6 bases). The germline gives CDR1 MDHEN, CDR2 SYDVKM. The CDR3 consists of 11 residues. V was cut by 7 bases and J by 11 bases, with 11 bases left in between. In nucleotides, the CDR3 is TGTGCCAGCACCCTGGACAGTAAACTGTTTTTT. As protein: CASTLDSKLFF.

The V gene is TRBV3-1 (or the pseudogene TRBV3-2), the J gene TRBJ2-7, with D possibly being TRBD1 or TRBD2 (6 bases each). The ends were cut back, 4 bases at V and 4 bases at J, with 14 bases in the middle. The CDR3 consists of 14 residues. Germline V gene lookup returns CDR1 LGHDT and CDR2 YNNKEL (reference sequence). Written as DNA, the CDR3 is TGTGCCAGCAGCCTAGGGAGGACAGAATACGAGCAGTACTTC. Encoded protein: CASSLGRTEYEQYF.

The V and J genes are TRBV7-2 and TRBJ1-5; D remains unclear. From germline, CDR1 is SGHTA and CDR2 FQGNSA. This CDR3 contains 14 residues. The ends were cut back, 1 base at V and 5 bases at J, with 9 bases in the middle. Here the CDR3 DNA reads TGTGCCAGCAGCTTAGTAGATTCATATCAGCCCCAGCATTTT. Protein sequence: CASSLVDSYQPQHF.

V is TRBV29-1 and J is TRBJ2-3, with 10 positions matching TRBD2. The ends lost 6 bases at V and 4 bases at J; junction bases unmatched: 10. The CDR3 totals 15 residues. The germline CDR1 and CDR2 sequences are SQVTM and ANQGSEA. As DNA, the CDR3 is TGCAGCGTCCATTTTACTAGCGGGGACGCAGATACGCAGTATTTT. Its translation: CSVHFTSGDADTQYF.

The rearrangement uses TRBV7-2 and TRBJ1-6, with D uncertain. The ends were cut back, 5 bases at V and 0 bases at J, with 14 bases in the middle. The CDR3 loop spans 17 amino acids. The V gene's germline CDR1 is SGHTA and CDR2 FQGNSA. The CDR3: CASSPRLISSYNSPLHF. The CDR3 DNA is TGTGCCAGCAGCCCTCGGCTGATCAGCTCCTATAATTCACCCCTCCACTTT. Variable domain in full (rest from reference TRBV7-2 and TRBJ1-6): GAGVSQSPSNKVTEKGKDVELRCDPISGHTALYWYRQSLGQGLEFLIYFQGNSAPDKSGLPSDRFSAERTGGSVSTLTIQRTQQEDSAVYLCASSPRLISSYNSPLHFGNGTRLTVT.

This clone was counted a single time. J is TRBJ1-5 and V is TRBV28; the match to TRBD1 covers 8 bases. The CDR3 extends over 14 amino acids. V gave up 5 bases and J gave up 1 base; unmatched junction bases: 1. Germline loops: CDR1 MDHEN, CDR2 SYDVKM. The CDR3 bases are TGTGCCAGCAGTCGGACAGGGAGCAATCAGCCCCAGCATTTT. Protein: CASSRTGSNQPQHF.

V gene TRBV4-1 combines with J gene TRBJ2-1; the match to TRBD2 covers 8 bases. Germline lookup yields CDR1 MGHRA and CDR2 YSYEKL. V shed 0 bases and J 0 bases; nucleotides not matched to a gene: 7. The CDR3 has 18 residues. The CDR3 reads CASSQDEVAGSSYNEQFF. The CDR3, as DNA: TGCGCCAGCAGCCAAGATGAGGTAGCGGGGAGCTCCTACAATGAGCAGTTCTTC.